Below are 24 T cell receptor beta chains sequenced from a single sample in a study of vaccination effects on CD4 cells after COVID-19. Clones were read by immunoSEQ multiplex PCR, and TCRdb kept only the in-frame ones, dropping some. The repertoire holds some 40,000 clones, around four fifths seen once, with 1.5% to 2.5% in the top ten. Their antigens remain unidentified. Antigen-specific CD4+ T cells expanded by the ViraFEST assay with viral peptide pools were then sequenced. The authors isolated CD4+ T cells after around 9 days of culture. The cohort was immunized with two doses of either the BNT162b2 or mRNA-1273 vaccine. The specimen comprised CD4+ T cells from PBMCs cultured with HCoV-NL63 spike peptides, sampled after COVID-19 vaccination. The receptors originated from a human donor who received a COVID-19 vaccine. Some clones in this sample may be carry-over from other donors' samples.

The chain carries TRBV10-2 and TRBJ1-5, with D perhaps TRBD1 (6 bases). Germline-derived CDR1 and CDR2 are WSHSY and SAAADI. The CDR3 spans 14 residues. Trimming took 4 bases from V and 9 from J, leaving 16 bases between them. CDR3 residues: CASSGSGRGAPQHF. CDR3 DNA sequence: TGCGCCAGCAGTGGGTCGGGACGGGGGGCGCCCCAGCATTTT.

The chain is built from TRBV5-6 and TRBJ2-7, with 7 bases identical to TRBD1. V lost 0 bases, J lost 4 bases, and 7 bases stayed unmatched. Per the germline V gene, CDR1 is SGHDT and CDR2 is YYEEEE. There are 15 residues in the CDR3. CDR3: CASSLGGWTGYEQYV. CDR3 sequence (DNA): TGTGCCAGCAGCTTGGGAGGGTGGACAGGTTACGAGCAGTACGTC.

The J gene is TRBJ2-5, the V gene TRBV6-5, with D perhaps matching TRBD2 (5 bases). Germline V gene lookup returns CDR1 MNHEY and CDR2 SVGAGI. The CDR3 runs to 15 residues. V was cut by 0 bases and J by 4 bases, with 12 bases left in between. The CDR3 reads CASSYSRAAAETQYF. CDR3 bases: TGTGCCAGCAGTTACTCGAGGGCAGCGGCAGAGACCCAGTACTTC.

This chain links TRBV9 with TRBJ1-1; no definite D call. The ends were cut back, 3 bases at V and 4 bases at J, with 10 bases in the middle. This CDR3 contains 13 residues. The germline CDR1 and CDR2 sequences are SGDLS and YYNGEE. CDR3 amino acids: CASSASGSTEAFF. The CDR3, as DNA: TGTGCCAGCAGCGCCTCGGGGAGCACTGAAGCTTTCTTT.

This chain connects TRBV6-5 to TRBJ1-2; TRBD1 aligns across 8 bases. This CDR3 has 15 amino acids. Losses at the gene ends were 2 bases for V and 7 bases for J; bases not matched to a gene: 9. Per germline, CDR1 MNHEY and CDR2 SVGAGI. Written as DNA, the CDR3 is TGTGCCAGCAGTTACGAAAGGACAGGGTTGGCTGGCTACACCTTC. This gives the protein CASSYERTGLAGYTF.

This clone was detected only once. This chain uses TRBV5-8 with TRBJ2-6; D is undetermined. Germline CDR1 is SGHTS and CDR2 is YDEGEE. Trimming took off 4 bases at V and 2 bases at J, with 7 bases between the two ends. The CDR3 loop spans 14 amino acids. The CDR3 DNA sequence: TGTGCCAGCAGCCCGGTAACTGGGGCCAACGTCCTGACTTTC. Protein sequence: CASSPVTGANVLTF.

This sequence joins TRBV5-1 and TRBJ1-4, with TRBD1 as a possible D gene (6 bases). The ends were cut back, 1 base at V and 6 bases at J, with 10 bases in the middle. The germline V gene encodes CDR1 SGHRS and CDR2 YFSETQ. The CDR3 totals 14 residues. The CDR3, as DNA: TGCGCCAGCAGCTTGAGCGGGGGCCATGAAAAACTGTTTTTT. It is translated as CASSLSGGHEKLFF.

The chain links TRBV6-2 or TRBV6-3 to TRBJ1-1, with D possibly TRBD1 on 6 matching bases. Trimming left V 1 base short and J 5 bases short, with 11 bases between. Per germline, CDR1 MNHEY and CDR2 SVGEGT. The length of the CDR3 is 14 residues. The CDR3 nucleotides are TGTGCCAGCAGTTACTTGGGGGGCAGGACTGAAGCTTTCTTT. Translating gives CASSYLGGRTEAFF.

This rearrangement joins TRBV19 to TRBJ2-1; 10 positions match TRBD2. J was trimmed by 2 bases and V by 4 bases; bases with no gene match: 8. This CDR3 is built from 17 residues. Germline V lookup: CDR1 LNHDA, CDR2 SQIVND (reference sequence). In nucleotides, the CDR3 is TGTGCCAGTAGTACGCCACCGGGACTAGCGACCTACAATGAGCAGTTCTTC. It specifies CASSTPPGLATYNEQFF.

V usage is TRBV18 and J usage is TRBJ1-3; D unresolved. Trimming removed 2 bases from V and 1 base from J, with 3 bases in between. This CDR3 region has 13 residues. Germline V gene sequence: CDR1 KGHSH, CDR2 LQKENI. CDR3 in DNA: TGTGCCAGCTCACCAGGGTCTGGAAACACCATATATTTT. It yields the protein CASSPGSGNTIYF.

The chain joins TRBV7-2 to TRBJ2-3, with 7 bases that match TRBD2. Germline CDR1 reads SGHTA; CDR2 reads FQGNSA. This CDR3 is 15 amino acids long. V was pared by 1 base and J by 0 bases, with 1 base of the junction left unmatched. The CDR3 DNA is TGTGCCAGCAGCTTAGTGGGGGGGAGCACAGATACGCAGTATTTT. It encodes CASSLVGGSTDTQYF. Full variable domain (remainder filled in from reference TRBV7-2 and TRBJ2-3): GAGVSQSPSNKVTEKGKDVELRCDPISGHTALYWYRQSLGQGLEFLIYFQGNSAPDKSGLPSDRFSAERTGGSVSTLTIQRTQQEDSAVYLCASSLVGGSTDTQYFGPGTRLTVL.

J is TRBJ1-5 and V is TRBV10-3; D is unclear. The V and J ends lost 2 bases and 4 bases respectively, with 9 bases between them. This CDR3 comprises 14 residues. CDR1 ENHRY and CDR2 SYGVKD come from the germline V gene. The CDR3 DNA follows: TGTGCCATCAGTGAGAGCCCTCGAAATCAGCCCCAGCATTTT. Translating it yields CAISESPRNQPQHF.

The V and J genes are TRBV5-5 and TRBJ1-4; perhaps TRBD1 as D (6 bases). The V gene's germline CDR1 is SGHKS and CDR2 YYEKEE (reference sequence). V was pared by 0 bases and J by 3 bases, with 9 bases between. This CDR3 comprises 15 residues. Written as DNA, the CDR3 is TGTGCCAGCAGCTTGGTGGGGGGCTCTAATGAAAAACTGTTTTTT. Its translation: CASSLVGGSNEKLFF.

This chain uses TRBV5-1 with TRBJ1-2; D is undetermined. This CDR3 is built from 13 residues. With 0 bases removed from V and 3 bases from J, the gap between germline ends came to 6 bases. Germline loops: CDR1 SGHRS, CDR2 YFSETQ. For the CDR3, the DNA is TGCGCCAGCAGCTTGGGTTTCGACTATGGCTACACCTTC. It specifies CASSLGFDYGYTF.

This clone was recorded only once. V is TRBV6-6 and J is TRBJ1-5, with 9 bases identical to TRBD1. The CDR3 runs 13 residues. Losses at the gene ends were 7 bases for V and 4 bases for J; bases not matched to a gene: 2. The germline CDR1 and CDR2 sequences are MNHNY and SVGAGI (reference sequence). The CDR3 sequence is CASTGQGNQPQHF. The CDR3 DNA sequence: TGTGCCAGCACCGGACAGGGGAATCAGCCCCAGCATTTT.

The table lists this clone with a few counts. The chain has TRBV5-4 and TRBJ2-2; no definite D call. CDR3 size: 13 residues. CDR1 SGHNT and CDR2 YYREEE come from the germline V gene (reference sequence). V lost 3 bases, J lost 6 bases, and 9 bases lay in between. DNA of the CDR3: TGTGCCAGCAGCTATAACGGACCCGGGGAGCTGTTTTTT. This translates into CASSYNGPGELFF.

A few counts support this clone. V gene TRBV10-3 combines with J gene TRBJ1-6; D unresolved. The CDR3 extends over 16 amino acids. The V end lost 2 bases, the J end lost 0 bases, and 8 bases lay between the germline ends. Germline CDR1 reads ENHRY; CDR2 reads SYGVKD. DNA of the CDR3: TGTGCCATCAGTGAGACCGGGAGCTCCTATAATTCACCCCTCCACTTT. It is translated as CAISETGSSYNSPLHF.

The rearrangement links TRBV14 to TRBJ1-1; TRBD1 is a possible D gene (6 bases). Germline-derived CDR1 and CDR2 are SGHDN and FVKESK. The CDR3 length is 18 residues. Between the trimmed V and J ends, which lost 7 bases and 0 bases, there was a span of 24 bases. The CDR3 here is CASNVMDRDDWMNTEAFF. The CDR3 bases are TGTGCCAGCAACGTGATGGACAGAGACGACTGGATGAACACTGAAGCTTTCTTT.

V gene TRBV15 combines with J gene TRBJ2-5, with D maybe TRBD1 (5 bases). Germline V gene sequence: CDR1 LNHNV, CDR2 YYDKDF (reference sequence). The CDR3 consists of 14 residues. V gave up 5 bases and J gave up 5 bases, with 15 bases separating them. CDR3 coding DNA: TGTGCCACCAGCCAAAGTCAGGGTTGGGAGACCCAGTACTTC. This codes for CATSQSQGWETQYF.

This clone was recorded once. This chain links TRBV18 with TRBJ2-7, with 7 bases identical to TRBD1. From germline, CDR1 is KGHSH and CDR2 LQKENI. V gave up 6 bases and J gave up 5 bases; unmatched junction bases: 4. The CDR3 covers 12 residues. The CDR3 nucleotides are TGTGCCAGCTCCCGACAGGGTGACGAGCAGTACGTC. Residues: CASSRQGDEQYV.

This clone was seen a single time. The chain links TRBV30 to TRBJ1-1; D remains ambiguous. Trimming stripped 0 bases from V and 2 bases from J, with 10 bases between. The CDR3 covers 14 residues. Germline CDR1 GTSNPN, CDR2 SVGIG (reference sequence). DNA for the CDR3: TGTGCCTGGAGTGTAGGCGGACTAAACACTGAAGCTTTCTTT. Translation: CAWSVGGLNTEAFF.

J is TRBJ2-6 and V is TRBV12-5; a weak D match, TRBD2 (6 bases). Germline lookup yields CDR1 LGHNT and CDR2 FRNRAP. V lost 1 base, J lost 0 bases, and 10 bases lay in between. This CDR3 region has 17 residues. The CDR3 spells CASGLGAGSSGANVLTF. DNA for the CDR3: TGTGCTAGTGGTTTGGGGGCGGGGAGCTCTGGGGCCAACGTCCTGACTTTC. Together with reference TRBV12-5 and TRBJ2-6, the CDR3 gives the full variable domain: DARVTQTPRHKVTEMGQEVTMRCQPILGHNTVFWYRQTMMQGLELLAYFRNRAPLDDSGMPKDRFSAEMPDATLATLKIQPSEPRDSAVYFCASGLGAGSSGANVLTFGAGSRLTVL.

The rearrangement uses TRBV5-8 and TRBJ1-6, with D tentatively TRBD1 (6 bases). V shed 0 bases and J shed 7 bases, with 11 bases lying between them. CDR3 length: 15 residues. Per the germline V gene, CDR1 is SGHTS and CDR2 is YDEGEE. The CDR3 here is CASSLELGGNSPLHF. DNA of the CDR3: TGTGCCAGCAGCTTGGAATTAGGGGGAAATTCACCCCTCCACTTT.

This sequence joins TRBV7-9 and TRBJ2-5, with 8 bases identical to TRBD2. This CDR3 has 18 residues. Germline V gene lookup returns CDR1 SEHNR and CDR2 FQNEAQ (reference sequence). J gave up 0 bases and V 5 bases, and 14 bases lay outside the gene matches. The CDR3 region has the DNA TGTGCCAGCAGCCCCCTTAGCGGGGTGAACTCGTACCAAGAGACCCAGTACTTC. Amino acid sequence: CASSPLSGVNSYQETQYF. The entire variable domain, with the rest obtained from reference TRBV7-9 and TRBJ2-5, is as follows: DTGVSQNPRHKITKRGQNVTFRCDPISEHNRLYWYRQTLGQGPEFLTYFQNEAQLEKSRLLSDRFSAERPKGSFSTLEIQRTEQGDSAMYLCASSPLSGVNSYQETQYFGPGTRLLVL.